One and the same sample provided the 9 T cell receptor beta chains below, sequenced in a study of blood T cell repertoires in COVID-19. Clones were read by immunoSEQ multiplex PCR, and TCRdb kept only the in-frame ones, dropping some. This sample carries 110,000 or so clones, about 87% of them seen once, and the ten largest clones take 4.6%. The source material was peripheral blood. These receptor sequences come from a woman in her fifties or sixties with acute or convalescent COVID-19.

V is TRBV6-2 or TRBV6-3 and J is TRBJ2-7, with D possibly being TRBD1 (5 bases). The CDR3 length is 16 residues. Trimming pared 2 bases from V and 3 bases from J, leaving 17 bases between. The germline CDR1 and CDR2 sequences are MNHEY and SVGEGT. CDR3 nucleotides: TGTGCCAGCAGTTACGCCCTAAGGACACCGAGCTACGAGCAGTACTTC. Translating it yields CASSYALRTPSYEQYF.

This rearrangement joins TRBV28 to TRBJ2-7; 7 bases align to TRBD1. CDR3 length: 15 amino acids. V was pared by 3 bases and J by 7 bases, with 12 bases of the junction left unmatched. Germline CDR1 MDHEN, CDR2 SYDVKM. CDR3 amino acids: CASSLLGQGVGEQYF. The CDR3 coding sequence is TGTGCCAGCAGTTTGTTGGGCCAGGGGGTGGGAGAGCAGTACTTC.

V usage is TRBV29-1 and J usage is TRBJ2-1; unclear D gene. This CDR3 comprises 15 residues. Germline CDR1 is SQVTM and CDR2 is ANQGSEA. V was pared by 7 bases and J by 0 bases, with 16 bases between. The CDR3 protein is CSAAFEESSYNEQFF. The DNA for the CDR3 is TGCAGCGCCGCTTTTGAGGAGAGCTCCTACAATGAGCAGTTCTTC.

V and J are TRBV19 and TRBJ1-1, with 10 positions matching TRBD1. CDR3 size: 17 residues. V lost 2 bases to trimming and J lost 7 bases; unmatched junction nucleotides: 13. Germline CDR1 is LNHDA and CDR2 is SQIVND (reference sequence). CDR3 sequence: CASSIILGTGVSVEAFF. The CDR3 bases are TGTGCCAGTAGTATAATTCTCGGGACAGGGGTTAGCGTTGAAGCTTTCTTT.

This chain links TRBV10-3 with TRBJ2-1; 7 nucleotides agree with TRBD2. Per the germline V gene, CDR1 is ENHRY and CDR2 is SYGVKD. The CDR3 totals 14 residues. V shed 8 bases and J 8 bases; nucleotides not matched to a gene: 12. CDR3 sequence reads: CAIGEASGLDEQFF. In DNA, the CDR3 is TGTGCCATCGGAGAGGCTAGCGGCCTCGATGAGCAGTTCTTC.

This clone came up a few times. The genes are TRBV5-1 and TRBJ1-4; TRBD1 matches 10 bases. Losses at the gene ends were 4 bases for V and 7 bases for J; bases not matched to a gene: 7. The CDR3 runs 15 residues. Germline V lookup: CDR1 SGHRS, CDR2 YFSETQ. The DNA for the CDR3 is TGCGCCAGCAGCCCGGGACAGGGGTTAGGTGAAAAACTGTTTTTT. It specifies CASSPGQGLGEKLFF.

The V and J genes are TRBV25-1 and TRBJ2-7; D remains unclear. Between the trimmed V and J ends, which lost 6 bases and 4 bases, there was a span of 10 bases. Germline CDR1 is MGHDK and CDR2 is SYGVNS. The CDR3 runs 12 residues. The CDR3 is CASRSLLYEQYF. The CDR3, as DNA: TGTGCCAGCAGGTCCCTCCTTTACGAGCAGTACTTC.

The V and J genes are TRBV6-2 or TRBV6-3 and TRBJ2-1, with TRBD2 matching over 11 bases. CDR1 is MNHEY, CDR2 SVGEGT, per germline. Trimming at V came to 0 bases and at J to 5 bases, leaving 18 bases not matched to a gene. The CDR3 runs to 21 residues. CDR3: CASSYSSAELAGVEADNEQFF. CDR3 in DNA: TGTGCCAGCAGTTACTCGTCAGCTGAACTAGCGGGAGTAGAGGCTGACAATGAGCAGTTCTTC.

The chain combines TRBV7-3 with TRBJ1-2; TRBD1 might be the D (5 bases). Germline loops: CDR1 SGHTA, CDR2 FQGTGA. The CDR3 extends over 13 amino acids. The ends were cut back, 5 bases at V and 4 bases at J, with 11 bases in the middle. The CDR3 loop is CASSAGQGYGYTF. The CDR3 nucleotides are TGTGCCAGCAGCGCCGGGCAGGGCTATGGCTACACCTTC.